What follows are 16 T cell receptor beta chains derived from one specimen sequenced in a study of cytomegalovirus exposure and HLA in healthy donors. A multiplex PCR was run with 60 Vbeta primers and 13 Jbeta primers. The repertoire was sequenced with immunoSEQ multiplex PCR; TCRdb's copy has only in-frame clones and lacks some. The table lists about 90,000 clones, around three fifths of them singletons. Sequenced material: PBMCs. The receptors shown here come from a man aged 25-45 years in good health and CMV-seronegative.

This clone occurred a few times. The chain combines TRBV2 with TRBJ2-2; 8 bases agree with TRBD2. CDR3 length: 13 residues. The germline CDR1 and CDR2 sequences are SNHLY and FYNNEI. The V segment lost 3 bases and the J segment 10 bases; nucleotides outside the gene matches: 4. This CDR3 is CASSDPAGEELFF. DNA for the CDR3: TGTGCCAGCAGTGACCCAGCGGGGGAGGAGCTGTTTTTT.

The chain joins TRBV5-1 to TRBJ2-1; 7 positions match TRBD1. V was clipped by 5 bases and J by 5 bases; unmatched bases: 4. The germline V gene has CDR1 SGHRS and CDR2 YFSETQ. CDR3 length: 13 residues. The DNA of the CDR3 is TGCGCCAGCAGACGAGGGACAGACAATGAGCAGTTCTTC. Protein product: CASRRGTDNEQFF. The entire variable domain, with the rest obtained from reference TRBV5-1 and TRBJ2-1, is as follows: KAGVTQTPRYLIKTRGQQVTLSCSPISGHRSVSWYQQTPGQGLQFLFEYFSETQRNKGNFPGRFSGRQFSNSRSEMNVSTLELGDSALYLCASRRGTDNEQFFGPGTRLTVL.

The chain couples TRBV23-1 to TRBJ1-5; D may be TRBD1 (5 bases). TRBV23-1 is an ORF, and what it does is uncertain. V was pared by 3 bases and J by 5 bases, with 17 bases between. This CDR3 has 16 amino acids. The CDR3 loop is CASSHIKQIGDQPQHF. DNA for the CDR3: TGCGCCAGCAGTCATATTAAACAAATAGGGGATCAGCCCCAGCATTTT.

In this sample, this clone turned up a few times. The V call is TRBV28, the J call TRBJ2-5; D might be TRBD1 (6 bases). Trimming shortened V by 4 bases and J by 0 bases, and 12 bases separated the two germline ends. This CDR3 is built from 15 residues. CDR1 MDHEN and CDR2 SYDVKM come from the germline V gene. The chain's CDR3 is CASSSMQGNQETQYF. In DNA, the CDR3 is TGTGCCAGCAGTTCCATGCAGGGGAACCAAGAGACCCAGTACTTC.

This sequence joins TRBV7-6 and TRBJ2-7, with a weak D call TRBD2 (7 bases). The V gene lost 5 bases and the J gene lost 1 base, with 18 bases spanning the gap. Germline V gives CDR1 SGHVS, CDR2 FNYEAQ. CDR3 length: 16 residues. CDR3: CASSHHRRGGSYEQYF. In nucleotides, the CDR3 is TGTGCCAGCAGCCATCACAGGAGGGGGGGATCCTACGAGCAGTACTTC.

The chain is built from TRBV7-3 and TRBJ2-1, with 9 bases identical to TRBD2. Germline-derived CDR1 and CDR2 are SGHTA and FQGTGA. The V and J ends lost 4 bases and 7 bases, in that order; junction bases with no gene match: 2. The CDR3 is 13 residues long. CDR3 sequence reads: CASSSGLANEQFF. In DNA, the CDR3 is TGTGCCAGCAGCTCCGGACTAGCGAATGAGCAGTTCTTC.

In this sample, this clone turned up once. This chain connects TRBV7-6 to TRBJ1-1, with D perhaps TRBD1 (6 bases). Between the trimmed V and J ends, which lost 3 bases and 8 bases, there was a span of 16 bases. This CDR3 region has 14 residues. The germline CDR1 and CDR2 sequences are SGHVS and FNYEAQ. CDR3 sequence reads: CASSLTGSFEEAFF. DNA of the CDR3: TGTGCCAGCAGCTTGACAGGCTCCTTTGAGGAAGCTTTCTTT.

This clone has a single count. The genes are TRBV6-1 and TRBJ2-1; tentatively, D is TRBD2 (6 bases). The CDR3 is made up of 12 amino acids. CDR1 and CDR2 (germline): MNHNS, SASEGT. The ends were cut back, 3 bases at V and 8 bases at J, with 8 bases in the middle. CDR3 loop: CASSETRYEQFF. In DNA, the CDR3 is TGTGCCAGCAGTGAGACTAGATATGAGCAGTTCTTC.

The sample holds a few counts of this clone. The chain has TRBV7-8 and TRBJ2-1; TRBD2 aligns across 8 bases. The CDR3 is 15 amino acids. Germline trimming cut 4 bases from V and 6 bases from J; bases unmatched to any gene: 8. CDR1 SGHVS and CDR2 FQNEAQ come from the germline V gene. CDR3 loop: CASSSPGGRVNEQFF. The CDR3 bases are TGTGCCAGCAGCTCCCCGGGGGGGCGTGTCAATGAGCAGTTCTTC. The variable domain in full, with the rest retrieved from reference TRBV7-8 and TRBJ2-1, is GAGVSQSPRYKVAKRGQDVALRCDPISGHVSLFWYQQALGQGPEFLTYFQNEAQLDKSGLPSDRFFAERPEGSVSTLKIQRTQQEDSAVYLCASSSPGGRVNEQFFGPGTRLTVL.

The chain employs TRBV12-5 and TRBJ2-7; D gene ambiguous. The CDR3 spans 14 residues. With 2 bases removed from V and 2 bases from J, the gap between germline ends came to 10 bases. Germline CDR1 is LGHNT and CDR2 is FRNRAP. The CDR3 nucleotides read TGTGCTAGTGGTTTGTCTCAGGAAACCTACGAGCAGTACTTC. Translation: CASGLSQETYEQYF.

This clone was seen a handful of times. The chain carries TRBV9 and TRBJ1-2; TRBD1 is a possible D gene (6 bases). This CDR3 contains 18 residues. Trimming stripped 3 bases from V and 7 bases from J, with 28 bases between. Germline-derived CDR1 and CDR2 are SGDLS and YYNGEE. The CDR3 bases are TGTGCCAGCAGCGCCAGAAATTTAGCTACAGGGCAGGGGAGTGGCTACACCTTC. Its translation is CASSARNLATGQGSGYTF.

This chain links TRBV4-1 with TRBJ2-3; 8 positions match TRBD2. This CDR3 has 16 residues. V trimming: 1 base; J trimming: 0 bases; junction bases outside the gene matches: 3. In germline, CDR1 is MGHRA, CDR2 YSYEKL. CDR3 DNA: TGCGCCAGCAGCCAAGGGGCTAGCGGGAGCACAGATACGCAGTATTTT. It specifies CASSQGASGSTDTQYF.

The chain is built from TRBV9 and TRBJ2-2, with a weak D call TRBD1 (6 bases). Trimming stripped 3 bases from V and 4 bases from J, with 19 bases between. The CDR3 runs to 17 residues. Germline values: CDR1 SGDLS, CDR2 YYNGEE. Here the CDR3 DNA reads TGTGCCAGCAGCGCACCGAGGGGGTACAGAGGCACCGGGGAGCTGTTTTTT. Translation: CASSAPRGYRGTGELFF.

Comment on this clone: Different DNA sequences within this sample yield the same CDR3. The CDR3 region is CASSLGAYEQYF. In DNA, the CDR3 is TGCGCCAGCAGCCTCGGAGCATACGAGCAGTACTTC. The chain couples TRBV5-1 to TRBJ2-7; D gene uncertain. Deletions cut 4 bases from V and 4 bases from J, with 9 bases between. The CDR3 is 12 residues long. Germline values: CDR1 SGHRS, CDR2 YFSETQ.

The genes are TRBV5-1 and TRBJ2-7; 9 bases map to TRBD1. Germline CDR1 SGHRS, CDR2 YFSETQ. This CDR3 has 15 amino acids. The V and J ends lost 0 bases and 4 bases, in that order; junction bases with no gene match: 5. This chain's CDR3 is CASSLGGTGIYEQYF. CDR3 bases: TGCGCCAGCAGCTTGGGGGGGACAGGGATTTACGAGCAGTACTTC.

The V gene is TRBV15, the J gene TRBJ2-3; 11 positions agree with TRBD1. Trimming at V came to 0 bases and at J to 4 bases, leaving 12 bases not matched to a gene. This CDR3 is built from 19 residues. The V gene's germline CDR1 is LNHNV and CDR2 YYDKDF (reference sequence). CDR3 loop: CATSRDRKAGQGEADTQYF. CDR3 in DNA: TGTGCCACCAGCAGAGATCGAAAGGCGGGACAGGGGGAGGCAGATACGCAGTATTTT.